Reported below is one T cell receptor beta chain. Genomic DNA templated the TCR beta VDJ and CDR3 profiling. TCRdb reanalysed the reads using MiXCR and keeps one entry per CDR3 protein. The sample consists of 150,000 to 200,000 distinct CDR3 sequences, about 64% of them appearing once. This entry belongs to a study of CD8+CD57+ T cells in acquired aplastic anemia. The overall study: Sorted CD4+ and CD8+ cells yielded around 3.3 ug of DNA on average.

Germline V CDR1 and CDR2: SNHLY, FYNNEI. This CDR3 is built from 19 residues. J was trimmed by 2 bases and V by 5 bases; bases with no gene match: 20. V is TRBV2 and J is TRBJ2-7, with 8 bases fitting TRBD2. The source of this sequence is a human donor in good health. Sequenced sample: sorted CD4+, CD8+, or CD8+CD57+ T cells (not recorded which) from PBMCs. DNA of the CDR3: TGTGCCAGCAGTCCTACTGCTGCCCGATCCAGCGGGAGTACCTACGAGCAGTACTTC. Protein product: CASSPTAARSSGSTYEQYF.